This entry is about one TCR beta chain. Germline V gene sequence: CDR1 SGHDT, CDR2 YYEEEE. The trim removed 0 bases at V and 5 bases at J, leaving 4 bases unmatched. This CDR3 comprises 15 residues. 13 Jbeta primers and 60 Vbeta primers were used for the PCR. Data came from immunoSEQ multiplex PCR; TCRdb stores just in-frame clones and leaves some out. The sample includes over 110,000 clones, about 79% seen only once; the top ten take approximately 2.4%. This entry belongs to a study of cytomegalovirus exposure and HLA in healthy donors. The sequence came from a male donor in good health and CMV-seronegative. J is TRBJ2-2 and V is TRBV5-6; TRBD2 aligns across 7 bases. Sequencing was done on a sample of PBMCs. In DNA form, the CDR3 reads TGTGCCAGCAGCTTGGGCGGGAGTCAAACCGGGGAGCTGTTTTTT. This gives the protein CASSLGGSQTGELFF.